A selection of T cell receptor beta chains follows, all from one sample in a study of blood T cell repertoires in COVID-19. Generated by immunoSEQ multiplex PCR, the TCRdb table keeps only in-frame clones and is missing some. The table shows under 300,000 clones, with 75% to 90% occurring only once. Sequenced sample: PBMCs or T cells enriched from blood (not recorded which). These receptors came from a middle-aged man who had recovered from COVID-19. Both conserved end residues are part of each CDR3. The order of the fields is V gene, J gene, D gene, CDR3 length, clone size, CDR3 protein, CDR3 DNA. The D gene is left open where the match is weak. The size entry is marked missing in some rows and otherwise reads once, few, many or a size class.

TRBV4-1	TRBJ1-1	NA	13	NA	CASSPGISTEAFF	TGCGCCAGCAGCCCAGGGATCAGCACTGAAGCTTTCTTT
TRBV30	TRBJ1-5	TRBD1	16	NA	CAWSTMGQGYNQPQHF	TGTGCCTGGAGTACAATGGGACAGGGGTACAATCAGCCCCAGCATTTT
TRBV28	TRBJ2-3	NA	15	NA	CASSESSGAVDTQYF	TGTGCCAGCAGTGAAAGCTCGGGAGCGGTAGATACGCAGTATTTT
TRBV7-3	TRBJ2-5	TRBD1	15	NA	CASSAYRDSQETQYF	TGTGCCAGCAGCGCATACCGGGACAGCCAAGAGACCCAGTACTTC
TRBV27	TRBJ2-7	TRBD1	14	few	CASSAGTGGVEQYF	TGTGCCAGCAGTGCCGGGACAGGTGGGGTTGAGCAGTACTTC
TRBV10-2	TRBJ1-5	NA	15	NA	CASSESGQGNQPQHF	TGCGCCAGCAGTGAGTCGGGGCAGGGCAATCAGCCCCAGCATTTT
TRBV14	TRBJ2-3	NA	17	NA	CASSHTRRRPSADTQYF	TGTGCCAGCAGCCACACCCGACGCAGGCCTAGCGCAGATACGCAGTATTTT
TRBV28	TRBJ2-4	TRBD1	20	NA	CASSLRLGQGGLLAKNIQYF	TGTGCCAGCAGTTTACGCCTGGGACAGGGGGGATTGCTAGCCAAAAACATTCAGTACTTC
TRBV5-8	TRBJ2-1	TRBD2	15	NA	CASSLVGGPYNEQFF	TGTGCCAGCAGCTTGGTGGGAGGGCCCTACAATGAGCAGTTCTTC
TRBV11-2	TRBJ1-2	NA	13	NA	CASSFDGNYGYTF	TGTGCCAGCAGCTTTGACGGGAACTATGGCTACACCTTC
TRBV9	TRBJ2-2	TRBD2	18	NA	CASSVRVAGGSSTGELFF	TGTGCCAGCAGCGTTAGGGTAGCGGGAGGAAGTAGCACCGGGGAGCTGTTTTTT
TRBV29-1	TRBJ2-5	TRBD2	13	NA	CSVSGTTGETQYF	TGCAGCGTTTCCGGGACTACTGGGGAGACCCAGTACTTC
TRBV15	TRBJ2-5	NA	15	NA	CATSSPGAVQETQYF	TGTGCCACCAGCAGTCCTGGAGCGGTACAAGAGACCCAGTACTTC
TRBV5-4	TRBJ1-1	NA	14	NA	CASSLYIKNTEAFF	TGTGCCAGCAGCTTGTACATAAAGAACACTGAAGCTTTCTTT
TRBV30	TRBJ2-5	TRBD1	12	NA	CAWSGQGETQYF	TGTGCCTGGAGCGGACAGGGTGAGACCCAGTACTTC
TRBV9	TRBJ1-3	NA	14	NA	CASSVDPSGNTIYF	TGTGCCAGCAGCGTAGATCCATCCGGAAACACCATATATTTT
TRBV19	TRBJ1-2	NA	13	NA	CASSIDRGYGYTF	TGTGCCAGTAGTATAGATCGCGGGTATGGCTACACCTTC
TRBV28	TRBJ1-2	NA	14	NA	CASSLGGNSYGYTF	TGTGCCAGCAGTTTGGGGGGTAATAGCTATGGCTACACCTTC
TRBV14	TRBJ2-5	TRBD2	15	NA	CASSQSLAGGGTQYF	TGTGCCAGCAGCCAATCGTTAGCGGGTGGCGGGACCCAGTACTTC
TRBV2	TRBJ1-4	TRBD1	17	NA	CASTLSPRGATNEKLFF	TGTGCCAGTACCCTCTCACCCAGGGGGGCAACTAATGAAAAACTGTTTTTT
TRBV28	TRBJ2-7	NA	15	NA	CASSLPRDTSYEQYF	TGTGCCAGCAGTTTACCCCGAGACACAAGCTACGAGCAGTACTTC
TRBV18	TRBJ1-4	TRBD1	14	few	CASSPGQSNEKLFF	TGTGCCAGCTCACCGGGACAGAGTAATGAAAAACTGTTTTTT
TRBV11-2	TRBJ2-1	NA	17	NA	CASSPDGSRILYNEQFF	TGTGCCAGCAGCCCCGACGGGAGCAGGATCCTATACAATGAGCAGTTCTTC
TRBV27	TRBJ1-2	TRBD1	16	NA	CASRPTGTGGNGGYTF	TGTGCCAGCAGACCGACCGGGACAGGGGGCAACGGAGGCTACACCTTC
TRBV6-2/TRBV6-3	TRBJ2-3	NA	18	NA	CASSYSQNSPSGTDTQYF	TGTGCCAGCAGTTACTCCCAAAACAGCCCCTCCGGCACAGATACGCAGTATTTT
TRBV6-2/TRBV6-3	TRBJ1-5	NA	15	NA	CASSFEGGGNQPQHF	TGTGCCAGCAGTTTCGAGGGGGGGGGCAATCAGCCCCAGCATTTT
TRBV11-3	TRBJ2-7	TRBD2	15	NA	CADNPGGSHSYEQYF	TGTGCCGATAACCCGGGAGGTTCCCACTCCTACGAGCAGTACTTC
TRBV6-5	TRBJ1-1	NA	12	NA	CAAGASNTEAFF	TGTGCCGCGGGTGCCTCGAACACTGAAGCTTTCTTT